The clone carrying this T cell receptor beta chain was seen repeatedly, ten times or more. The data originate from a study of T-cell reconstitution after alpha-beta-depleted transplantation in children. A library of TCRbeta sequences, prepared with unique molecular identifiers, was generated. TCRdb ran MiXCR on the PCR reads and lists one entry per CDR3 protein. The table records 260,000 or so distinct CDR3 sequences, 9.5% to 15% of them present only once. The TCR originated in a human donor who donated a stem cell graft to a child with acute lymphoblastic leukemia. Sample: PBMCs from the stem cell graft donor, taken from the stem cell graft.

The CDR3 coding sequence is TGCGCCAGCAGCCCGGGAGCGGCAGGGGGCTTGATCAATGAGCAGTTCTTC. Its protein product is CASSPGAAGGLINEQFF. V usage is TRBV5-1 and J usage is TRBJ2-1; the match to TRBD1 covers 8 bases. In germline, CDR1 is SGHRS, CDR2 YFSETQ. V shed 4 bases, J shed 6 bases, and the junction held 15 bases outside the gene matches. CDR3 length: 17 residues.